The entry that follows covers one T cell receptor beta chain sequence. This clone turned up a few times. What antigen it recognizes has not been identified. Per-base qualities were not stored, and no clone one base away is much larger. These data originate in a study of CD8+ T cells in alopecia areata (dated by TCRdb to the late 2010s). Context from the whole study: The treated patients, all with moderate-to-severe alopecia areata, were enrolled in an open-label pilot trial of oral tofacitinib given at 5 to 10 mg twice daily. Tofacitinib was given for 6 to 18 months, followed by 6 months of follow-up off drug to assess delayed response and recurrence. In treated patients, disease severity was measured using the SALT score, which gives the percentage of scalp surface area affected. High-throughput TCRbeta sequencing was used to examine T cell clonal expansion in alopecia areata in both the C3H/HeJ mouse model and human patients. On the human side, TCRbeta sequencing was run on scalp tissue and on sorted CD4+ and CD8+ peripheral blood T cells from healthy controls and from alopecia areata patients with either patchy or totalis/universalis disease. Biopsies were taken from tofacitinib-treated patients at baseline and again at 4 and 24 weeks into treatment, and several of those patients also had a later scalp biopsy. Clonality in the scalp was compared among normal scalp (n=4), patchy alopecia areata scalp (n=8), and alopecia totalis/universalis scalp (n=8). RNA was obtained with the PAXgene miRNA kit for fixed scalp, the miRNeasy kit for PBMCs, and the RNeasy kit for mouse skin. Amplification of TCRbeta CDR3 regions was done by immunoSEQ multiplex PCR using 35 Vbeta forward primers and 13 Jbeta reverse primers. The research as a whole found: TCR sequences shared between patients were less clear than in mice, possibly partly because of HLA diversity in the patient population. During tofacitinib treatment, many expanded lesional clones stuck around in both scalp and blood, and this persistence may partly explain why relapse happens after treatment is stopped. Because the treated cohort was small and included a single nonresponder, larger studies are needed to assess links between baseline CD8+ expansion and response. Tofacitinib significantly lowered scalp clonality and the number of expanded CD8+ clones among the top 100 scalp clones. Compared with normal scalp, lesional scalp, particularly in alopecia totalis/universalis, had higher clonality and more expanded CD8+ clones, which suggests antigenic drive. Scalp TCR repertoire analysis is complicated because resident alphabeta T cells in normal human skin are also sequenced, whereas mouse skin is dominated by gammadelta T cells.

V and J are truncated by 2 bases and 3 bases respectively, leaving an intervening sequence of 2 bases. Taken from cysteine to phenylalanine, the CDR3 has 11 residues. The entry retains the CDR3 DNA only, 33 bases that are in frame from base 1. CDR1 and CDR2 (MDHEN, SYDVKM) derive from the germline V gene. The library was built by means of the immunoSEQ multiplex PCR assay. For TCR sequencing, RNA was extracted from every sample and reverse transcribed into cDNA to serve as template. First-strand cDNA was synthesized using SuperScript III with a 2:1 mix of oligo-dT and random hexamers. A synthetic immune receptor repertoire was used to assess amplification bias, and residual bias was removed computationally. Concerning the study's data processing: Raw reads were preprocessed to remove errors, and CDR3 was defined according to IMGT conventions as the region from the conserved cysteine to phenylalanine. Clonality was computed by normalizing Shannon entropy by log2 of the number of productive unique TCRs and subtracting the result from 1. Whether scalp clones were CD4 or CD8 was inferred by matching scalp TCRbeta sequences against CD4 and CD8 repertoires sorted from blood. The table was pulled from immuneACCESS by TCRdb, which kept in-frame rearrangements only. Such tables lose some clones; where checked, under half of the loss comes from unresolved V genes, and the rest has no known cause. V and J calls and clone size are given by that table; D and trimming were obtained from the DNA. Counted in this sample were 150,000 to 200,000 clones; roughly two thirds of them appeared once. Together, the top ten hold approximately 0.9% of the sample.

Interpreted using the paper, the time point label stands for: about four weeks on oral tofacitinib. The meaning of the sample's treatment or condition label: oral pan-JAK inhibitor, 5-10 mg twice daily. From alopecia areata patients, peripheral blood was collected along with lesional scalp punch biopsies. After PBMCs were isolated by density centrifugation and stained for CD3, CD4 and CD8, a FACSAria was used to sort CD4+ and CD8+ T cells. The TCR comes from a human donor with alopecia areata. The V gene is TRBV28 and the J gene is TRBJ2-7; the D gene is unclear. The input for sequencing was CD4+ T cells sorted from blood, taken at week 4, from a patient treated with tofacitinib. CDR3 region: CASSLGYEQYF. The DNA sequence is given as TGTGCCAGCAGTTTAGGCTACGAGCAGTACTTC.